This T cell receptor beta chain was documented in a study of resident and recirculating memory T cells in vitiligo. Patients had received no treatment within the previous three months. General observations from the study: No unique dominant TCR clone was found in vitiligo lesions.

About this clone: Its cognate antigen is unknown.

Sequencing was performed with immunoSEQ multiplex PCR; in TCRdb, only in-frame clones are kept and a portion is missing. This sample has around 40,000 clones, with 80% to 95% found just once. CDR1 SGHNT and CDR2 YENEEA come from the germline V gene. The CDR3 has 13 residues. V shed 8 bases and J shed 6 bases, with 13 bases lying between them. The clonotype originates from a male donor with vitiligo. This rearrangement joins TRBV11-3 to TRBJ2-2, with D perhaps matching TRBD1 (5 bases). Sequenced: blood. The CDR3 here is CASGNRSPGELFF. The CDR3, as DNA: TGTGCCAGCGGGAACAGGAGCCCCGGGGAGCTGTTTTTT.